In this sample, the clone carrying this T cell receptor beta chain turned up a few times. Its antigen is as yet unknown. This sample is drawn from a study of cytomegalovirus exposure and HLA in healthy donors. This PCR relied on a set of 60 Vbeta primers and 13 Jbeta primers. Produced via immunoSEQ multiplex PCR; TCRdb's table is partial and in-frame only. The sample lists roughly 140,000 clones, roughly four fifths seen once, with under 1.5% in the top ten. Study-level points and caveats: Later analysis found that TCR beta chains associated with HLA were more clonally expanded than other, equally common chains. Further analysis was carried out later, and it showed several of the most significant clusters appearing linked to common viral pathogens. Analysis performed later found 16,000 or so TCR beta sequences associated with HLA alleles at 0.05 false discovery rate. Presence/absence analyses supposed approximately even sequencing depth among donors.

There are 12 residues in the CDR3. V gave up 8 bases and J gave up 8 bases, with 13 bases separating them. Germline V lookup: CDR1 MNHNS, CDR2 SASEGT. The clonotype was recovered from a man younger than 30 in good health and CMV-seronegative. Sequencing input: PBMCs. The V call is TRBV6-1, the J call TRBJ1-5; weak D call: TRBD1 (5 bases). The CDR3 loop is CASGGAPEPQHF. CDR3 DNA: TGTGCCAGCGGAGGGGCCCCCGAGCCCCAGCATTTT.